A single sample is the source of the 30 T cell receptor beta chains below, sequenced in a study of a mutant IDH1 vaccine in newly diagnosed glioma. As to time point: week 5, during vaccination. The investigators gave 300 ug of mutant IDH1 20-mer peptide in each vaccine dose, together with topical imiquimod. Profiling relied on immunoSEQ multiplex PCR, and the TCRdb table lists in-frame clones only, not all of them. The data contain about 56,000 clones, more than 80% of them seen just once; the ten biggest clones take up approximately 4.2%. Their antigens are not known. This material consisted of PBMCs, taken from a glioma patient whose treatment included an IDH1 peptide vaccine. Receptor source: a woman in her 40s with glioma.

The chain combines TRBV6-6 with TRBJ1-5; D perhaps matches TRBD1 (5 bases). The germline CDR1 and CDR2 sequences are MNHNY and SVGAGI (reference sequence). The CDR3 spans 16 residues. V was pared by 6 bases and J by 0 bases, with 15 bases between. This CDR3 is CASSRTGLYSNQPQHF. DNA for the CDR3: TGTGCCAGCAGCCGAACAGGTCTATATAGCAATCAGCCCCAGCATTTT.

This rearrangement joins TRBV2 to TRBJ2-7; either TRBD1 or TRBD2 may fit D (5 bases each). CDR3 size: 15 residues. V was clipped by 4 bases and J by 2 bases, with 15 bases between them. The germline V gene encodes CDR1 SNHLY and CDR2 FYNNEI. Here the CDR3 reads CASSAGPVSPYEQYF. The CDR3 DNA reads TGTGCCAGCAGTGCGGGACCCGTGAGTCCCTACGAGCAGTACTTC.

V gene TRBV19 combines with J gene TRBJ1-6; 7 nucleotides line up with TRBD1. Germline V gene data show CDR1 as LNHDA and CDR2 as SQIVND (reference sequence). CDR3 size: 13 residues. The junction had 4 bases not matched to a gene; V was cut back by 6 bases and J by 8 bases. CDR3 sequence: CASRGQSDSPLHF. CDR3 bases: TGTGCCAGTAGGGGACAGTCGGATTCACCCCTCCACTTT.

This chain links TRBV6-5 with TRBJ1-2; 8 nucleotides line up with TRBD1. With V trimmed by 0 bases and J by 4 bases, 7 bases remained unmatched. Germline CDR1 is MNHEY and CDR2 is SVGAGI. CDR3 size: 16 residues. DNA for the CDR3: TGTGCCAGCAGTTACTCGAGTCGGACAGGGCCCTATGGCTACACCTTC. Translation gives CASSYSSRTGPYGYTF.

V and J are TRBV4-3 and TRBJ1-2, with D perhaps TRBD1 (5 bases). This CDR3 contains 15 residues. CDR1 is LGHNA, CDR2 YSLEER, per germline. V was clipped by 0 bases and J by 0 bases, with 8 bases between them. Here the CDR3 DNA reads TGCGCCAGCAGCCAAGATCCCAGGGCTAACTATGGCTACACCTTC. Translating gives CASSQDPRANYGYTF.

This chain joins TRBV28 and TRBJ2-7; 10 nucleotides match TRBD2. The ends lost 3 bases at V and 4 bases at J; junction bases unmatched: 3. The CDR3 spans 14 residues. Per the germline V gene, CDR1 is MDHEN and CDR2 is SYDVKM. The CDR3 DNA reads TGTGCCAGCAGTTTGAGTAGCGGGAGGTACGAGCAGTACTTC. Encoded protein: CASSLSSGRYEQYF.

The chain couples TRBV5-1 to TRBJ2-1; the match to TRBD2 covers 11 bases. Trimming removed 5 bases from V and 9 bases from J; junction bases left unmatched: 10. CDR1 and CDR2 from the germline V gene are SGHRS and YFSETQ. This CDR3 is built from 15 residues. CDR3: CASRPTSGSTGEQFF. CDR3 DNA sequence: TGCGCCAGCAGGCCTACTAGCGGGAGTACGGGTGAGCAGTTCTTC. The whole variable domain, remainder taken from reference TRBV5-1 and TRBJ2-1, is KAGVTQTPRYLIKTRGQQVTLSCSPISGHRSVSWYQQTPGQGLQFLFEYFSETQRNKGNFPGRFSGRQFSNSRSEMNVSTLELGDSALYLCASRPTSGSTGEQFFGPGTRLTVL.

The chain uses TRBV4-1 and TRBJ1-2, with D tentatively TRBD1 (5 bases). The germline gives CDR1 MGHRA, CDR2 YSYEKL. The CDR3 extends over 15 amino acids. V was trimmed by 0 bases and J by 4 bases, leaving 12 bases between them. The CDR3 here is CASSQEVRVVYGYTF. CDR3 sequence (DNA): TGCGCCAGCAGCCAAGAGGTCAGGGTGGTCTATGGCTACACCTTC.

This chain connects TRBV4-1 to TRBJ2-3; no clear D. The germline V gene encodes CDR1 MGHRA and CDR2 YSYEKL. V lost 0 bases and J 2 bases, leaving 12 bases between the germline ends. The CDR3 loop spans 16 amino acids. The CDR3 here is CASSQESIPYTDTQYF. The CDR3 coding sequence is TGCGCCAGCAGCCAAGAGAGCATCCCCTACACAGATACGCAGTATTTT.

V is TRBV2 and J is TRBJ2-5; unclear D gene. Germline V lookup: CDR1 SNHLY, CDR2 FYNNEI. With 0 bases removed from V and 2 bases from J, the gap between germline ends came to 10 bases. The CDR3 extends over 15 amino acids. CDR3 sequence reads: CASSEAPEDQETQYF. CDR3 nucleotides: TGTGCCAGCAGTGAAGCCCCCGAAGATCAAGAGACCCAGTACTTC.

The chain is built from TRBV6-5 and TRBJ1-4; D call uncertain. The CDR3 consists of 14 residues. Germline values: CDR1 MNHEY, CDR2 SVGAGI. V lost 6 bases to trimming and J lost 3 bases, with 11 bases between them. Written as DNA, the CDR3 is TGTGCCAGCAGCATGACGGGGTCTAATGAAAAACTGTTTTTT. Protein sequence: CASSMTGSNEKLFF.

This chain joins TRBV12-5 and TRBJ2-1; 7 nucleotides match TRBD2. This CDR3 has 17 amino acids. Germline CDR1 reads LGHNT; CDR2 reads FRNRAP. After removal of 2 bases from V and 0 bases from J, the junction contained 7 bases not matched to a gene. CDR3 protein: CASGLYVGGGSYNEQFF. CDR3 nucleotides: TGTGCTAGTGGTTTGTACGTGGGGGGGGGCTCCTACAATGAGCAGTTCTTC.

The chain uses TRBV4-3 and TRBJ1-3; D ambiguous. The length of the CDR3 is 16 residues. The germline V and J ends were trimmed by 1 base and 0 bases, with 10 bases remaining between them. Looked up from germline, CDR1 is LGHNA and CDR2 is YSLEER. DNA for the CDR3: TGCGCCAGCAGCCAAGGGTACGGGAACTCTGGAAACACCATATATTTT. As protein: CASSQGYGNSGNTIYF.

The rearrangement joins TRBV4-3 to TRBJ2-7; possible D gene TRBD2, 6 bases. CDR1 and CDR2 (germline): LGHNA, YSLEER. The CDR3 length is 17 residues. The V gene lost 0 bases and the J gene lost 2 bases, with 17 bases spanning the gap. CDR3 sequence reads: CASSQDFGGSAPYEQYF. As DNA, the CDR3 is TGCGCCAGCAGCCAAGATTTCGGGGGTTCAGCCCCCTACGAGCAGTACTTC.

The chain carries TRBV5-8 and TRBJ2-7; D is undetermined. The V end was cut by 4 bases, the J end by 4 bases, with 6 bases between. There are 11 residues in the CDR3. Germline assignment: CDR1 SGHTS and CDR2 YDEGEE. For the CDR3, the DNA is TGTGCCAGCAGCCCAGGTTACGAGCAGTACTTC. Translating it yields CASSPGYEQYF.

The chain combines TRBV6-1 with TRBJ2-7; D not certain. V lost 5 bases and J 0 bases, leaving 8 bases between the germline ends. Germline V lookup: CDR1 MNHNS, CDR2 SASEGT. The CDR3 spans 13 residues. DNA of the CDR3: TGTGCCAGCAGTCGGCAGAGCTCCTACGAGCAGTACTTC. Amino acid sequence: CASSRQSSYEQYF.

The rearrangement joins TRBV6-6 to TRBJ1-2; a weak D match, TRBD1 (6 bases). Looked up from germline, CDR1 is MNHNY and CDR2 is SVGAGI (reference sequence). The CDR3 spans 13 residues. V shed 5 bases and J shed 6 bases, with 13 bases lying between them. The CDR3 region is CASSTGFQDGYTF. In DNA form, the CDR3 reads TGTGCCAGCAGTACAGGGTTCCAGGATGGCTACACCTTC.

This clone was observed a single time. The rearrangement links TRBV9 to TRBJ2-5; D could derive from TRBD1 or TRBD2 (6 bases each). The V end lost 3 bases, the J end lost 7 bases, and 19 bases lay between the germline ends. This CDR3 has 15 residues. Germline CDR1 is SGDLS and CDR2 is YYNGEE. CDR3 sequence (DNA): TGTGCCAGCAGCGCCCTCGGGGGCGATCAGGGGACCCAGTACTTC. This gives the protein CASSALGGDQGTQYF.

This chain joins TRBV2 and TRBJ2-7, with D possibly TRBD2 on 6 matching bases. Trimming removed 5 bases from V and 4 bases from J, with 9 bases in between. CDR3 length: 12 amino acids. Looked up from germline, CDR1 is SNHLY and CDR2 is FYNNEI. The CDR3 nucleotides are TGTGCCAGCAGTTGGAGCGGGTACGAGCAGTACTTC. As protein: CASSWSGYEQYF.

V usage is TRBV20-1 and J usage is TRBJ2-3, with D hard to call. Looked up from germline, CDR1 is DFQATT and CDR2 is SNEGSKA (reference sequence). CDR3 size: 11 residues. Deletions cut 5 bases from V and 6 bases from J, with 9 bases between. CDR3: CSAQSTDTQYF. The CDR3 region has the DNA TGCAGTGCTCAGTCCACGGATACGCAGTATTTT.

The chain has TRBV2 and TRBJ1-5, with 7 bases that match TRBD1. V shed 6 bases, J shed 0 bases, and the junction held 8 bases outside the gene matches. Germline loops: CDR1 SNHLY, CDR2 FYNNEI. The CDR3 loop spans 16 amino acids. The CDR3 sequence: CASSHGTVYSNQPQHF. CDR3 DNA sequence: TGTGCCAGCAGCCACGGGACAGTGTATAGCAATCAGCCCCAGCATTTT.

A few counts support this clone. CDR3 residues: CATLFKGGNQPQHF. The CDR3 region has the DNA TGTGCCACCCTCTTCAAGGGAGGCAATCAGCCCCAGCATTTT. The chain couples TRBV6-1 to TRBJ1-5; D is unclear. The CDR3 is 14 amino acids. The V gene's germline CDR1 is MNHNS and CDR2 SASEGT. V dropped 10 bases and J dropped 2 bases, with 15 bases sitting between them.

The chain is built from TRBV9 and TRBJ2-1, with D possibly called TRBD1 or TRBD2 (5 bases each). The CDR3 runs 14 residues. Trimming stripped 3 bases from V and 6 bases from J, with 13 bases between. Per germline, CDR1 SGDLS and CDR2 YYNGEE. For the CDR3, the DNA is TGTGCCAGCAGCGGAGGGGTGTTGCCCAATGAGCAGTTCTTC. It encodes CASSGGVLPNEQFF. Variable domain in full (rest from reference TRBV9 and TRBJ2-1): DSGVTQTPKHLITATGQRVTLRCSPRSGDLSVYWYQQSLDQGLQFLIQYYNGEERAKGNILERFSAQQFPDLHSELNLSSLELGDSALYFCASSGGVLPNEQFFGPGTRLTVL.

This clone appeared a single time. The CDR3 DNA is TGTGCCAGCAGACTGAACTATCGGGACAAAAACATTCAGTACTTC. It codes for CASRLNYRDKNIQYF. The rearrangement joins TRBV6-5 to TRBJ2-4; the D gene is possibly TRBD2 (5 bases). The V gene lost 6 bases and the J gene lost 3 bases, with 15 bases spanning the gap. In germline, CDR1 is MNHEY, CDR2 SVGAGI. This CDR3 contains 15 residues.

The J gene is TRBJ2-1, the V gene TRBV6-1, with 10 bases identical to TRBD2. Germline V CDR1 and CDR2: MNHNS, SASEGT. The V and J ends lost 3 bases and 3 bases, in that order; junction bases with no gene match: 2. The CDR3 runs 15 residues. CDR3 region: CASSERTSGYNEQFF. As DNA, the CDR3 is TGTGCCAGCAGTGAGCGGACTAGCGGCTACAATGAGCAGTTCTTC.

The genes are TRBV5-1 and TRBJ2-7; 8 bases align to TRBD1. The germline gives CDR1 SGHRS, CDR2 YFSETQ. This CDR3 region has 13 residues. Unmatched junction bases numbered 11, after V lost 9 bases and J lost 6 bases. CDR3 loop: CANKQGVLCEQYF. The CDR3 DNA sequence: TGCGCCAATAAACAGGGGGTCCTCTGCGAGCAGTACTTC.

The CDR3 sequence is CASSTREHEQYF. CDR3 coding DNA: TGTGCCAGTAGTACCAGGGAACACGAGCAGTACTTC. V usage is TRBV19 and J usage is TRBJ2-7; the D gene is possibly TRBD1 (5 bases). From germline, CDR1 is LNHDA and CDR2 SQIVND (reference sequence). The CDR3 is 12 amino acids. The V end lost 4 bases, the J end lost 5 bases, and 9 bases lay between the germline ends.

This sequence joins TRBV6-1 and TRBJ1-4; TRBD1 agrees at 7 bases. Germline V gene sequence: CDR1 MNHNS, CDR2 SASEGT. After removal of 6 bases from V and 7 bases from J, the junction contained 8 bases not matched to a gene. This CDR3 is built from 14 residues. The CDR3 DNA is TGTGCCAGCAGGAGACAGGGAGGAATTGAAAAACTGTTTTTT. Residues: CASRRQGGIEKLFF.

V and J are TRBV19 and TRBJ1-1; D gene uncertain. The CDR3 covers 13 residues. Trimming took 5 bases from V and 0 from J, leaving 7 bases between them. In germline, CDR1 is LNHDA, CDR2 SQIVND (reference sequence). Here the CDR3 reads CASSVTMNTEAFF. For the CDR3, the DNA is TGTGCCAGTAGTGTGACAATGAACACTGAAGCTTTCTTT.

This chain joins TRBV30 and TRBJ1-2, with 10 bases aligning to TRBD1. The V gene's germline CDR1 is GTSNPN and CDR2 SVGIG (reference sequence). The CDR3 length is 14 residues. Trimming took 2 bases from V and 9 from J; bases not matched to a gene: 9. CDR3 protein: CAWSTTPGQGSYTF. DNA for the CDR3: TGTGCCTGGAGTACAACGCCGGGACAGGGGAGCTACACCTTC.